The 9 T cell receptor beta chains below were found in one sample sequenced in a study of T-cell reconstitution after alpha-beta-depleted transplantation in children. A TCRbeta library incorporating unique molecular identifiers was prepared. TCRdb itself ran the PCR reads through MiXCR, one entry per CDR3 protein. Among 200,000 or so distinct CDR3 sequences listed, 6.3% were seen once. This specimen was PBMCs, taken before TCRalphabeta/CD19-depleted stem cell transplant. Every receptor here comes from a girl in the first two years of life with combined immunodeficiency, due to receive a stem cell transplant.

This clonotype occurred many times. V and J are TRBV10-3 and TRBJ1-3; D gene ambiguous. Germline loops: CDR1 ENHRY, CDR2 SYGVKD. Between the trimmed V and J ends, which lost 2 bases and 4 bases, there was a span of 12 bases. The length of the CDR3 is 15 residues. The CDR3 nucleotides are TGTGCCATCAGTGAGATCAGGCCAGAAGGAAACACCATATATTTT. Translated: CAISEIRPEGNTIYF.

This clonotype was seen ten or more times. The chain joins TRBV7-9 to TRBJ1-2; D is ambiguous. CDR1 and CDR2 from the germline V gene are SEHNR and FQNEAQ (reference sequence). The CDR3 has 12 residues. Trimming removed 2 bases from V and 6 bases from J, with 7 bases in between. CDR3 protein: CASSLSGDGYTF. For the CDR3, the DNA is TGTGCCAGCAGCTTATCCGGGGATGGCTACACCTTC. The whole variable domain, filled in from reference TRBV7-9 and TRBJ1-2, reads DTGVSQNPRHKITKRGQNVTFRCDPISEHNRLYWYRQTLGQGPEFLTYFQNEAQLEKSRLLSDRFSAERPKGSFSTLEIQRTEQGDSAMYLCASSLSGDGYTFGSGTRLTVV.

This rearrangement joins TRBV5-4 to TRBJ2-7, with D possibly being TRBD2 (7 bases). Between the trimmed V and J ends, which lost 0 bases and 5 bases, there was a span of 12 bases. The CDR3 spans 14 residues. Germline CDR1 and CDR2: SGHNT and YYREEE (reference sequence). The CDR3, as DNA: TGTGCCAGCAGCTTGGCCCCGGGGGGCAACGAGCAGTACTTC. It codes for CASSLAPGGNEQYF.

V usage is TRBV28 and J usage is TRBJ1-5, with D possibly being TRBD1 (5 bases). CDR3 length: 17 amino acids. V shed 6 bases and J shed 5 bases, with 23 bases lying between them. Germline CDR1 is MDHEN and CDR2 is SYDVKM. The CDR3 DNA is TGTGCCAGCAGCGACCCTGGGGGAGGGGTCGAGGATCAGCCCCAGCATTTT. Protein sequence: CASSDPGGGVEDQPQHF.

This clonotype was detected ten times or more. The CDR3 loop reads CASSVVTDTQYF. CDR3 nucleotides: TGTGCCAGCAGCGTAGTTACAGATACGCAGTATTTT. The chain is built from TRBV9 and TRBJ2-3; D gene ambiguous. Germline assignment: CDR1 SGDLS and CDR2 YYNGEE. This CDR3 is 12 amino acids long. The V end lost 0 bases, the J end lost 3 bases, and 2 bases lay between the germline ends.

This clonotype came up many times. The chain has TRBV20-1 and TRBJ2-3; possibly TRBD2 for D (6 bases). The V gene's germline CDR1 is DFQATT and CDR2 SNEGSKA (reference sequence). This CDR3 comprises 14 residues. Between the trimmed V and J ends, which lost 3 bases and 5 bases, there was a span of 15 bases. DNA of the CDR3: TGCAGTGCTAGTATCGGCGGGACTGTAGATACGCAGTATTTT. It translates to CSASIGGTVDTQYF.

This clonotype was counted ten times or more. The CDR3 DNA reads as TGTGCCAGCAGTTTACAGGCTTCGCAGCCCCAGCATTTT. It is translated as CASSLQASQPQHF. The V and J genes are TRBV12-3 or TRBV12-4 and TRBJ1-5; D ambiguous. Trimming stripped 2 bases from V and 7 bases from J, with 9 bases between. The length of the CDR3 is 13 residues.

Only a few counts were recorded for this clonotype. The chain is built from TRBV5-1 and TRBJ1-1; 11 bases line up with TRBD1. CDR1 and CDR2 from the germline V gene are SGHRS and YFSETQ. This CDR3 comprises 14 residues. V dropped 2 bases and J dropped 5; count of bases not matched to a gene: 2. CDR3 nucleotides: TGCGCCAGCAGCTTAGGACAGGGGGCGACTGAAGCTTTCTTT. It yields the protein CASSLGQGATEAFF.

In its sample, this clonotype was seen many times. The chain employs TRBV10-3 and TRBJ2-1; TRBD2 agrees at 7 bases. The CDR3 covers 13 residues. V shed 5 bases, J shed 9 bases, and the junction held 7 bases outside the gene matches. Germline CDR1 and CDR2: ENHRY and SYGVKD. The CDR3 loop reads CAISRDYPSEQFF. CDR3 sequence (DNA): TGTGCCATCAGTCGGGACTACCCTAGTGAGCAGTTCTTC.